This TCR beta chain is drawn from a study of liver allograft versus peripheral blood T cells. Across the whole study: Transplanted-liver and recipient peripheral blood T cell receptor repertoires were compared. Study outcomes and limitations: Liver allograft and peripheral blood T cell receptor repertoires reportedly differed.

CDR3 length equals 16 residues. Germline assignment: CDR1 SGHTA and CDR2 FQGNSA. A single record per CDR3 protein comes from TCRdb applying MiXCR to the reads. The table shows approximately 15,000 distinct CDR3 sequences, with around 21% occurring only once. Comment on this clonotype: What it recognizes is unknown. Mismatch with germline at one junction end may stem from a read error.

The chain uses TRBV7-2 and TRBJ1-6; tentative D call: TRBD1 (5 bases). The receptor comes from a human patient who had a liver transplant. Some of the T cells might come from the graft donor. The CDR3 DNA follows: TGTGCCAGCAGCTTGAGAGGAGCAGGGTGGAATTCAACCCTACACTTT. Translation: CASSLRGAGWNSTLHF.